What follows is one TCR beta chain and its context. This sample is drawn from a study of blood T cell repertoires in COVID-19. How the authors handled the data: Amplification of reference gene primers provided the estimated nucleated cell counts. Profiling relied on immunoSEQ multiplex PCR, and the TCRdb table lists in-frame clones only, not all of them. The DNA gave D and trimming, while V, J and clone size come from that table. The table lists roughly 150,000 clones, around nine tenths of them singletons. Per the germline V gene, CDR1 is DFQATT and CDR2 is SNEGSKA (reference sequence). Trimming pared 3 bases from V and 1 base from J, leaving 6 bases between. The CDR3 has 12 residues.

This chain uses TRBV20-1 with TRBJ1-1; D is undetermined. Material: peripheral blood. The TCR originated in a woman of 80 years or more with COVID-19, enrolled during active disease. This chain's CDR3 is CSASKPNTEAFF. CDR3 DNA: TGCAGTGCTAGTAAGCCGAACACTGAAGCTTTCTTT.